The 15 T cell receptor beta chains in this list originate from one sample, sequenced in a study of beta chain features in type 1 diabetes. Sequencing targeted expressed TCRB transcripts, as all isolated RNA had been reverse transcribed. TCRdb's copy holds only in-frame clones and misses some; the assay was immunoSEQ multiplex PCR. The top ten hold 2.6% of the sample, which has roughly 50,000 clones, roughly 52% seen once. No antigen is known for these receptors. Study-wide findings and caveats: Type 1 diabetes patients showed a moderate but significant shortening of TCRB CDR3s in all four CD4+ subsets.

Material: Tregs from blood. Every receptor here comes from a middle-aged woman with type 1 diabetes.

The chain joins TRBV7-2 to TRBJ2-7, with TRBD2 as a possible D gene (6 bases). Germline assignment: CDR1 SGHTA and CDR2 FQGNSA. The CDR3 length is 14 residues. V was pared by 1 base and J by 5 bases, with 12 bases between. The CDR3 DNA sequence: TGTGCCAGCAGCTTAGTGGGCGGGAAGGACGAGCAGTACTTC. Encoded protein: CASSLVGGKDEQYF.

This clone was counted once. The chain is built from TRBV19 and TRBJ1-5; 9 bases fit TRBD1. After removal of 3 bases from V and 0 bases from J, the junction contained 6 bases not matched to a gene. CDR3 length equals 17 residues. Per germline, CDR1 LNHDA and CDR2 SQIVND (reference sequence). For the CDR3, the DNA is TGTGCCAGTAGTATGGGACAGGGCAGGAATAGCAATCAGCCCCAGCATTTT. This gives the protein CASSMGQGRNSNQPQHF.

The J gene is TRBJ2-7, the V gene TRBV27; 7 bases agree with TRBD1. The CDR3 runs 15 residues. Trimming took 4 bases from V and 3 from J; bases not matched to a gene: 9. CDR1 MNHEY and CDR2 SMNVEV come from the germline V gene (reference sequence). The DNA for the CDR3 is TGTGCCAGCAGTTCAACAGGGGATCCTAGCTACGAGCAGTACTTC. Amino acids: CASSSTGDPSYEQYF.

The rearrangement uses TRBV7-3 and TRBJ2-2, with 8 positions matching TRBD1. Trimming took 8 bases from V and 3 from J; bases not matched to a gene: 8. CDR3 length: 15 residues. Per germline, CDR1 SGHTA and CDR2 FQGTGA. CDR3: CASGDRGGHTGELFF. The CDR3 DNA reads as TGTGCCAGCGGAGACAGGGGTGGGCACACCGGGGAGCTGTTTTTT.

This clone was counted between two and nine times. The chain's CDR3 is CASSFGTDPSAGGQYF. CDR3 nucleotide sequence: TGTGCCAGCAGCTTTGGGACAGACCCCTCCGCGGGCGGGCAGTACTTC. The chain carries TRBV11-2 and TRBJ2-5; 7 nucleotides align to TRBD1. CDR1 SGHAT and CDR2 FQNNGV come from the germline V gene. V shed 3 bases and J 11 bases; nucleotides not matched to a gene: 18. The CDR3 is 16 amino acids.

This chain links TRBV28 with TRBJ2-5, with TRBD1 matching 9 bases. V gave up 5 bases and J gave up 5 bases; unmatched junction bases: 9. The germline V gene encodes CDR1 MDHEN and CDR2 SYDVKM. The CDR3 covers 15 residues. This CDR3 reads CASSPSDRGIETQYF. The CDR3 DNA reads as TGTGCCAGCAGTCCCTCGGACAGGGGCATCGAGACCCAGTACTTC.

The CDR3 region has the DNA TGTGCCAGCTCACAAGGGGCCGGAAACACCATATATTTT. Translating it yields CASSQGAGNTIYF. The chain recombines TRBV18 with TRBJ1-3; weak D call: TRBD1 (5 bases). Trimming cost V 4 bases and J 4 bases, with 8 bases left between them. Germline V gives CDR1 KGHSH, CDR2 LQKENI. The CDR3 length is 13 residues.

This clone was recorded a few times. The J gene is TRBJ2-7, the V gene TRBV29-1; 10 bases map to TRBD1. Germline trimming cut 6 bases from V and 2 bases from J; bases unmatched to any gene: 4. The CDR3 totals 13 residues. CDR1 is SQVTM, CDR2 ANQGSEA, per germline. CDR3 DNA: TGCAGCGTGTGGACAGGGGGTACCTACGAGCAGTACTTC. Its translation: CSVWTGGTYEQYF.

The chain recombines TRBV6-1 with TRBJ1-2; the match to TRBD1 covers 7 bases. After removal of 6 bases from V and 6 bases from J, the junction contained 10 bases not matched to a gene. The CDR3 has 14 amino acids. Germline CDR1 reads MNHNS; CDR2 reads SASEGT. Here the CDR3 reads CASRPGGTVDGYTF. In DNA, the CDR3 is TGTGCCAGCAGGCCAGGAGGGACAGTCGATGGCTACACCTTC.

The chain couples TRBV18 to TRBJ2-7; maybe TRBD1 (6 bases). Germline-derived CDR1 and CDR2 are KGHSH and LQKENI. Between the trimmed V and J ends, which lost 0 bases and 5 bases, there was a span of 14 bases. The CDR3 is 15 residues long. The CDR3 DNA reads TGTGCCAGCTCACCACCTTCACAGGGTGACCACGAGCAGTACTTC. Translating it yields CASSPPSQGDHEQYF.

The chain combines TRBV7-9 with TRBJ1-6; the D gene is possibly TRBD1 (6 bases). Trimming took 2 bases from V and 7 from J, leaving 15 bases between them. Germline V gene sequence: CDR1 SEHNR, CDR2 FQNEAQ (reference sequence). The CDR3 contains 16 residues. For the CDR3, the DNA is TGTGCCAGCAGCTTAAGTTCAGGGGTCGGGAATTCACCCCTCCACTTT. Residues: CASSLSSGVGNSPLHF.

This clone showed up just a few times. The chain employs TRBV28 and TRBJ1-5; unclear D gene. Trimming cost V 7 bases and J 7 bases, with 17 bases left between them. Germline CDR1 is MDHEN and CDR2 is SYDVKM. The CDR3 extends over 14 amino acids. CDR3 protein: CASITSRDQQPQHF. The DNA for the CDR3 is TGTGCCAGCATAACCTCGAGGGATCAACAGCCCCAGCATTTT. Full variable domain (missing parts from reference TRBV28 and TRBJ1-5): DVKVTQSSRYLVKRTGEKVFLECVQDMDHENMFWYRQDPGLGLRLIYFSYDVKMKEKGDIPEGYSVSREKKERFSLILESASTNQTSMYLCASITSRDQQPQHFGDGTRLSIL.

This clone has a handful of counts. This chain connects TRBV29-1 to TRBJ2-5; perhaps TRBD1 as D (5 bases). Trimming left V 6 bases short and J 3 bases short, with 14 bases between. This CDR3 is 13 amino acids long. The germline V gene has CDR1 SQVTM and CDR2 ANQGSEA. The CDR3 loop reads CSVARSDKETQYF. CDR3 in DNA: TGCAGCGTCGCCAGGTCGGACAAAGAGACCCAGTACTTC.

The chain links TRBV30 to TRBJ1-1; D may be TRBD1 (6 bases). The V gene lost 0 bases and the J gene lost 1 base, with 6 bases spanning the gap. Germline-derived CDR1 and CDR2 are GTSNPN and SVGIG (reference sequence). The CDR3 loop spans 13 amino acids. The CDR3 here is CAWSVGGNTEAFF. The CDR3 nucleotides are TGTGCCTGGAGTGTAGGGGGGAACACTGAAGCTTTCTTT.

The V and J genes are TRBV7-2 and TRBJ1-6; 10 bases map to TRBD1. The V gene's germline CDR1 is SGHTA and CDR2 FQGNSA. J was trimmed by 8 bases and V by 8 bases; bases with no gene match: 0. There are 12 residues in the CDR3. CDR3 coding DNA: TGTGCCAGCGGGACAGGGGATTCACCCCTCCACTTT. Its protein is CASGTGDSPLHF.